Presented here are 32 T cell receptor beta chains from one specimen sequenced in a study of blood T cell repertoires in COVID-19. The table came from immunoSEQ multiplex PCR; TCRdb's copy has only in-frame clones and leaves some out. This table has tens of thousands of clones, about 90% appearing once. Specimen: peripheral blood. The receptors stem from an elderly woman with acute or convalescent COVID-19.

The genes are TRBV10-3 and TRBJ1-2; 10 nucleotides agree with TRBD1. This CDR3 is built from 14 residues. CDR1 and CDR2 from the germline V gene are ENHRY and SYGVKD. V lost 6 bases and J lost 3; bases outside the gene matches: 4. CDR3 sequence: CAISRTGGDYGYTF. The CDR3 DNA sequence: TGTGCCATCAGCCGGACAGGGGGTGACTATGGCTACACCTTC.

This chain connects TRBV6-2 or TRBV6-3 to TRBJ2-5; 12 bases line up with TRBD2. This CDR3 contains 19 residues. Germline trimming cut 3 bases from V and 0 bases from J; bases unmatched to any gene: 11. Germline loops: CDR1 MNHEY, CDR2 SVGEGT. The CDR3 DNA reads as TGTGCCAGCAGTTATGTGCTGGGTCTAGCGGGGGGGGACCAAGAGACCCAGTACTTC. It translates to CASSYVLGLAGGDQETQYF.

The CDR3 loop reads CASTRQGADQPQHF. As DNA, the CDR3 is TGTGCCAGCACCAGACAGGGGGCGGACCAGCCCCAGCATTTT. The V and J genes are TRBV2 and TRBJ1-5; 10 nucleotides match TRBD1. This CDR3 is 14 amino acids long. The germline V gene has CDR1 SNHLY and CDR2 FYNNEI. The V gene end was trimmed by 7 bases and the J gene end by 7 bases; junction bases not matched to a gene: 7.

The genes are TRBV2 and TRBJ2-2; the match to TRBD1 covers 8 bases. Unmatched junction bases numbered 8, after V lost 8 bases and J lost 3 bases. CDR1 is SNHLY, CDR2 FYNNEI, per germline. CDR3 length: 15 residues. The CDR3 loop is CASSARGRDTGELFF. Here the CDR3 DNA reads TGTGCCAGCTCAGCCAGGGGGCGGGACACCGGGGAGCTGTTTTTT.

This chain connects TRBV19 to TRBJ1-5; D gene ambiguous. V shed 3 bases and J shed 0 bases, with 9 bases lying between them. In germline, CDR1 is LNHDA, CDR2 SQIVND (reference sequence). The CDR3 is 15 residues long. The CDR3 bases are TGTGCCAGTAGTATGGGGAGAAATAGCAATCAGCCCCAGCATTTT. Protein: CASSMGRNSNQPQHF.

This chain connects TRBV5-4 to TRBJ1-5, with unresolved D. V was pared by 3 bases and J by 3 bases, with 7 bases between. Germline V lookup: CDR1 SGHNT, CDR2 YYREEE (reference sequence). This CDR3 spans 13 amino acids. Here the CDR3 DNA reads TGTGCCAGCAGCTCCGGTCCCAATCAGCCCCAGCATTTT. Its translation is CASSSGPNQPQHF.

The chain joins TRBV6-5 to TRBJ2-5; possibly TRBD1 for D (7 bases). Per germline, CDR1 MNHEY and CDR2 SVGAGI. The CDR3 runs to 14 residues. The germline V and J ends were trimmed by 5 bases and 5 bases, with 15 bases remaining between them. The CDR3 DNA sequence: TGTGCCAGCAGTCATAGCGGAGGGGGCGAGACCCAGTACTTC. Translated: CASSHSGGGETQYF.

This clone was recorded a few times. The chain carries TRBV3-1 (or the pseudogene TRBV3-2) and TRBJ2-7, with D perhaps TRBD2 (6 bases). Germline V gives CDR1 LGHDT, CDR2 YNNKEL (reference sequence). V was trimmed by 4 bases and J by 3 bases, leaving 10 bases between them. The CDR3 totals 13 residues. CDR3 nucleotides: TGTGCCAGCAGCCCCGGGGGTTACTACGAGCAGTACTTC. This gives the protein CASSPGGYYEQYF.

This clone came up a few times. The CDR3 nucleotides read TGTGCCAGCAGCTTAGGCGGCACAGATACGCAGTATTTT. Translation: CASSLGGTDTQYF. The gene calls are TRBV7-8 and TRBJ2-3; D not resolved. The CDR3 loop spans 13 amino acids. CDR1 and CDR2 from the germline V gene are SGHVS and FQNEAQ. Trimming left V 1 base short and J 1 base short, with 3 bases between.

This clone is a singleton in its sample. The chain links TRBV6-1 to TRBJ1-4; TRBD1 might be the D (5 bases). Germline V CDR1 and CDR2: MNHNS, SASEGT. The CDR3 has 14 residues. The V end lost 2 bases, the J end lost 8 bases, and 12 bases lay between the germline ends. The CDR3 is CASSESGLGEKLFF. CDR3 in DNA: TGTGCCAGCAGTGAATCAGGGTTGGGAGAAAAACTGTTTTTT.

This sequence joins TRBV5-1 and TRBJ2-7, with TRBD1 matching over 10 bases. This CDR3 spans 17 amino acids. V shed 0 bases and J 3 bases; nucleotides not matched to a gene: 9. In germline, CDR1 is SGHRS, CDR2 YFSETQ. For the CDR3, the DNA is TGCGCCAGCAGCTTGGAACCTCCGGGACAGGGGATCTACGAGCAGTACTTC. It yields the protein CASSLEPPGQGIYEQYF. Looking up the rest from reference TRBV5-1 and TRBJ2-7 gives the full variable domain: KAGVTQTPRYLIKTRGQQVTLSCSPISGHRSVSWYQQTPGQGLQFLFEYFSETQRNKGNFPGRFSGRQFSNSRSEMNVSTLELGDSALYLCASSLEPPGQGIYEQYFGPGTRLTVT.

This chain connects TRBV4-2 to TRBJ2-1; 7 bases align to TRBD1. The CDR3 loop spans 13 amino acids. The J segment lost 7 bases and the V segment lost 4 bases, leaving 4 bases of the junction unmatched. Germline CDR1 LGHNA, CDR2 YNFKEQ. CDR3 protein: CASSRQGRNEQFF. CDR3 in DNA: TGTGCCAGCAGCCGACAGGGTAGAAATGAGCAGTTCTTC.

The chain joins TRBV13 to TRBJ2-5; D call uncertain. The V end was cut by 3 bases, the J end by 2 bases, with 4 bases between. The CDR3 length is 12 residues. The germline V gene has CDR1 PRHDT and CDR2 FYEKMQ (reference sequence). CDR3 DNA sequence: TGTGCCAGCAGCTTCGAGCAAGAGACCCAGTACTTC. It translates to CASSFEQETQYF.

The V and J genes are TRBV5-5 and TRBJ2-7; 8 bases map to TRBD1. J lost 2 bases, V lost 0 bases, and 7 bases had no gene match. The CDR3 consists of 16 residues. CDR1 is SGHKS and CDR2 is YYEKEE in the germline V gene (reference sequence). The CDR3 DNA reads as TGTGCCAGCAGCTTGGAGGGGACAGGAGCCCCCTACGAGCAGTACTTC. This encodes CASSLEGTGAPYEQYF.

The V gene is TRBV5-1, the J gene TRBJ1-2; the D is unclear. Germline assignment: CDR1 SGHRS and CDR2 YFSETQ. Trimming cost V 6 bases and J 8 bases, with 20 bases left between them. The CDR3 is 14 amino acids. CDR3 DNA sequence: TGCGCCAGCACCTCGGGATCCCTTAACAACGGCTACACCTTC. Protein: CASTSGSLNNGYTF.

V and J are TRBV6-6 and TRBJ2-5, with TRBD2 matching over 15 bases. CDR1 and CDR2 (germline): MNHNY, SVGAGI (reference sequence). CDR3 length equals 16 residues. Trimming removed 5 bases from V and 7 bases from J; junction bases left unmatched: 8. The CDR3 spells CASSTGLAGGHGTQYF. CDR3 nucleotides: TGTGCCAGCAGTACCGGACTAGCGGGGGGGCATGGGACCCAGTACTTC.

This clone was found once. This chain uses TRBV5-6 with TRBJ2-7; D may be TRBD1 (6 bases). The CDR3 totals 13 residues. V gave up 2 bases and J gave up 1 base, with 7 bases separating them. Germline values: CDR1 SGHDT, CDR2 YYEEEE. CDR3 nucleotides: TGTGCCAGCAGCTTACAGGGATCCTACGAGCAGTACTTC. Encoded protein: CASSLQGSYEQYF.

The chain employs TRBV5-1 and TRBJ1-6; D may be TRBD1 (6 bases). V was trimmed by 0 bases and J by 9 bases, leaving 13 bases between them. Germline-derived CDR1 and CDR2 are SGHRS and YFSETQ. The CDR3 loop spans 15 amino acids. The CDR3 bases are TGCGCCAGCAGCTTGGTACAGGGTCGGGGTTCACCCCTCCACTTT. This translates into CASSLVQGRGSPLHF.

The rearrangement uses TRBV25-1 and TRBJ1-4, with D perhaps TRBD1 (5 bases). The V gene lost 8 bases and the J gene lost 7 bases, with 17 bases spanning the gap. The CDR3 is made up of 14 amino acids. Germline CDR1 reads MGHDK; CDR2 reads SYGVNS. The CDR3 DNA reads TGTGCCAGCGGGGGACTCCCGGGAAGTGAAAAACTGTTTTTT. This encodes CASGGLPGSEKLFF.

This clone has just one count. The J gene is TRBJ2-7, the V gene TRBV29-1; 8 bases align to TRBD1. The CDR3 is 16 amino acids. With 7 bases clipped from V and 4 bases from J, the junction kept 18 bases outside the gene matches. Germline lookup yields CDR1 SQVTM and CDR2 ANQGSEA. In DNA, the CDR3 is TGCAGCGGGAGAGTCGGGACAGGAGACAAACGGTACGAGCAGTACTTC. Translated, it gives CSGRVGTGDKRYEQYF.

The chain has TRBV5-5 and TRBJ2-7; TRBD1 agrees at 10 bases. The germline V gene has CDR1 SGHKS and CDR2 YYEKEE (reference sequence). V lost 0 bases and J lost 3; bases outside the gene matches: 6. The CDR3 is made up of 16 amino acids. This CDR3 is CASSLAGTGVGYEQYF. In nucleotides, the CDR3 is TGTGCCAGCAGCTTGGCCGGGACAGGGGTGGGCTACGAGCAGTACTTC.

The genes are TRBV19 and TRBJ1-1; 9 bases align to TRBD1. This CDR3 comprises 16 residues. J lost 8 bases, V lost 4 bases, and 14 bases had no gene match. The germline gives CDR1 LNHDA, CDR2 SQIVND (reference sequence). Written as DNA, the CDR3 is TGTGCCAGTAGTACCCCCGGGACAGGGAAACTAACCGAAGCTTTCTTT. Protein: CASSTPGTGKLTEAFF.

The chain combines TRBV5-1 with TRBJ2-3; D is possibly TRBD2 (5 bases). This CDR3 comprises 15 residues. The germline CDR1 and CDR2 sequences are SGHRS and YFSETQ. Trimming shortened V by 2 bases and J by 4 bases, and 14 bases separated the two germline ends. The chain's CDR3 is CASSFISGRADTQYF. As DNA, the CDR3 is TGCGCCAGCAGCTTCATCTCGGGAAGGGCAGATACGCAGTATTTT.

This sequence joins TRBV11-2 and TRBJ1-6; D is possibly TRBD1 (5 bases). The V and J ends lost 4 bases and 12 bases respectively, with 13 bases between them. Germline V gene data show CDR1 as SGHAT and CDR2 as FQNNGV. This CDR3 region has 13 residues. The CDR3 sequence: CASSSRQLLPLHF. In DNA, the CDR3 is TGTGCCAGCAGCTCTCGACAGCTCCTACCCCTCCACTTT.

DNA for the CDR3: TGTGCCAGCAGCAACTCCTTTAAGCAGTTCTTC. This encodes CASSNSFKQFF. The chain uses TRBV7-2 and TRBJ2-1; no definite D call. V was pared by 5 bases and J by 11 bases, with 10 bases between. The germline V gene encodes CDR1 SGHTA and CDR2 FQGNSA. This CDR3 has 11 amino acids.

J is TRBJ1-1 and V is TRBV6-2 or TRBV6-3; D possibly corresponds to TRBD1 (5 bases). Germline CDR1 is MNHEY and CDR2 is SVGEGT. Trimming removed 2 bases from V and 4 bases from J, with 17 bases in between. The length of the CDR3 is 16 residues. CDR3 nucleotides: TGTGCCAGCAGTTACGCGGCAGGGCGCCGAGGCACTGAAGCTTTCTTT. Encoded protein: CASSYAAGRRGTEAFF.

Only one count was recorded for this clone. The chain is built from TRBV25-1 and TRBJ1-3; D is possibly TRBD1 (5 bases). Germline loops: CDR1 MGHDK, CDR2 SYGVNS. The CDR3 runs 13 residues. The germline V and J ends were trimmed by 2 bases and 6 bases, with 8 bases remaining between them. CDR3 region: CASSEHGANTIYF. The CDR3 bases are TGTGCCAGCAGTGAACATGGGGCAAACACCATATATTTT.

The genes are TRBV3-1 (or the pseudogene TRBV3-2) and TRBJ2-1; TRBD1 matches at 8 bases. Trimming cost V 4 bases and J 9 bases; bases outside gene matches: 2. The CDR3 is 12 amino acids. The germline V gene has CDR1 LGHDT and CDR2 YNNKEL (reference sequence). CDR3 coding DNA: TGTGCCAGCAGCCGAACAGGGGGTGAGCAGTTCTTC. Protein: CASSRTGGEQFF.

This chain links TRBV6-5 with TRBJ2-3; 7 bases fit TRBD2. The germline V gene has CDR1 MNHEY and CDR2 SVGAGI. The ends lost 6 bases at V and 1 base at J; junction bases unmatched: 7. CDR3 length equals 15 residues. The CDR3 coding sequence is TGTGCCAGCAGCTGGTCTGGGGGGGGCACAGATACGCAGTATTTT. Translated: CASSWSGGGTDTQYF.

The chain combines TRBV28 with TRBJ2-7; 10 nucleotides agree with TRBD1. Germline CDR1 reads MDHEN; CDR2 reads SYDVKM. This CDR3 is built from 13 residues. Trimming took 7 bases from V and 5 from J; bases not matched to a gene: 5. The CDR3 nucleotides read TGTGCCAGCACCGGGACAGGGGTACACGAGCAGTACTTC. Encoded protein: CASTGTGVHEQYF. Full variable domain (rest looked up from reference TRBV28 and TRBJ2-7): DVKVTQSSRYLVKRTGEKVFLECVQDMDHENMFWYRQDPGLGLRLIYFSYDVKMKEKGDIPEGYSVSREKKERFSLILESASTNQTSMYLCASTGTGVHEQYFGPGTRLTVT.

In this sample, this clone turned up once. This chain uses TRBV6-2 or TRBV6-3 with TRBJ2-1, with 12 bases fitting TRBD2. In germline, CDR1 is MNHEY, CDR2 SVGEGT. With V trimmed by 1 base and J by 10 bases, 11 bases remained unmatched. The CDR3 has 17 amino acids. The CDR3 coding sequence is TGTGCCAGCAGTTACTGGCCTCTAGCGGGAGGGCCGCAGGAGCAGTTCTTC. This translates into CASSYWPLAGGPQEQFF.

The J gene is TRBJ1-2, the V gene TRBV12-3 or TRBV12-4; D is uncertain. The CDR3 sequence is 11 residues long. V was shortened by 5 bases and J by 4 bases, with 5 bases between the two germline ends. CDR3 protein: CASSPLYGYTF. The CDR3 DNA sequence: TGTGCCAGCAGTCCCCTCTATGGCTACACCTTC.